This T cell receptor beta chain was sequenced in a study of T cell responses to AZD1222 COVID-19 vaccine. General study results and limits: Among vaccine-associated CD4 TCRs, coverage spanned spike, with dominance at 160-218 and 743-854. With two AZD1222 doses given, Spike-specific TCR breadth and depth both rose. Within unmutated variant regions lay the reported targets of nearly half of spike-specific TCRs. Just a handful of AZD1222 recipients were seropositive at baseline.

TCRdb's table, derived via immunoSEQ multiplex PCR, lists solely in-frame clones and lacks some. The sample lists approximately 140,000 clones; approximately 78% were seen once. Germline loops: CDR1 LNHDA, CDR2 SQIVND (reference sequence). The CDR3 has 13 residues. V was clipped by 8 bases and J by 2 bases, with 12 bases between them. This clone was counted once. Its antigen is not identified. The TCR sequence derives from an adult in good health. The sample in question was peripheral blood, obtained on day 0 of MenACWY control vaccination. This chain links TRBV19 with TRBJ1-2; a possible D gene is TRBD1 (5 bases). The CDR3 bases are TGTGCCAGTCACAAGGGGCCGAACTATGGCTACACCTTC. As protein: CASHKGPNYGYTF.